Listed below are T cell receptor beta chains from one sample, sequenced in a study of vaccination and CD4 T cells after COVID-19. No antigens are known for them. TCRdb re-called the PCR reads through MiXCR, storing one row per CDR3 protein. The repertoire includes around 19,000 distinct CDR3 sequences, roughly 40% of them detected once, and 7% to 8.5% sits in the top ten. The sequenced sample consisted of CD4+ T cells from blood, cultured in vitro. All receptors derive from a human donor who had recovered from COVID-19. CDR3s include the opening cysteine and the closing phenylalanine or tryptophan. D genes are given only for firm matches. The listing skips clone size in some rows; elsewhere it reads once, few, many or a size class.

CDR3 length: 15
clone size: .
V gene: TRBV27
D gene: .
J gene: TRBJ1-1
CDR3 protein: CASSARRGRDTEAFF
CDR3 DNA: TGTGCCAGCAGTGCCAGGAGGGGAAGGGATACTGAAGCTTTCTTT

CDR3 length: 13
clone size: .
V gene: TRBV7-6
D gene: .
J gene: TRBJ2-5
CDR3 protein: CASSRQDQETQYF
CDR3 DNA: TGTGCCAGCAGCCGACAGGACCAAGAGACCCAGTACTTC

CDR3 length: 12
clone size: .
V gene: TRBV7-9
D gene: TRBD1
J gene: TRBJ2-7
CDR3 protein: CASAGGTYEQYF
CDR3 DNA: TGTGCCAGCGCAGGGGGCACCTACGAGCAGTACTTC

CDR3 length: 14
clone size: .
V gene: TRBV11-2
D gene: TRBD2
J gene: TRBJ2-3
CDR3 protein: CASSFSGRIDTQYF
CDR3 DNA: TGTGCCAGCAGCTTTAGCGGGAGAATAGATACGCAGTATTTT

CDR3 length: 12
clone size: few
V gene: TRBV6-1
D gene: .
J gene: TRBJ1-2
CDR3 protein: CASSEGHYGYTF
CDR3 DNA: TGTGCCAGCAGTGAGGGACACTATGGCTACACCTTC

CDR3 length: 17
clone size: few
V gene: TRBV7-9
D gene: TRBD2
J gene: TRBJ2-7
CDR3 protein: CASSLGMGTRVPDEQYF
CDR3 DNA: TGTGCCAGCAGCTTAGGTATGGGGACTAGAGTTCCCGACGAGCAGTACTTC

CDR3 length: 16
clone size: few
V gene: TRBV27
D gene: TRBD1
J gene: TRBJ1-5
CDR3 protein: CASSFGGTGGYQPQHF
CDR3 DNA: TGTGCCAGCAGTTTTGGTGGGACAGGGGGGTACCAGCCCCAGCATTTT

CDR3 length: 14
clone size: .
V gene: TRBV20-1
D gene: TRBD2
J gene: TRBJ2-7
CDR3 protein: CSAPPSGSEYEQYF
CDR3 DNA: TGCAGTGCCCCCCCTAGCGGGAGTGAGTACGAGCAGTACTTC

CDR3 length: 13
clone size: few
V gene: TRBV19
D gene: TRBD1
J gene: TRBJ1-2
CDR3 protein: CASSTTGGSGYTF
CDR3 DNA: TGTGCCAGTAGTACCACAGGGGGCAGTGGCTACACCTTC

CDR3 length: 13
clone size: .
V gene: TRBV12-3/TRBV12-4
D gene: .
J gene: TRBJ2-5
CDR3 protein: CASSLIGVETQYF
CDR3 DNA: TGTGCCAGCAGTTTAATCGGGGTAGAGACCCAGTACTTC

CDR3 length: 14
clone size: .
V gene: TRBV11-2
D gene: TRBD2
J gene: TRBJ2-2
CDR3 protein: CASGRGSLTGELFF
CDR3 DNA: TGTGCTAGCGGGAGAGGATCGCTCACCGGGGAGCTGTTTTTT

CDR3 length: 16
clone size: .
V gene: TRBV19
D gene: TRBD2
J gene: TRBJ2-3
CDR3 protein: CASSIRAGSSTDTQYF
CDR3 DNA: TGTGCCAGTAGTATAAGAGCGGGATCTAGCACAGATACGCAGTATTTT

CDR3 length: 14
clone size: .
V gene: TRBV6-1
D gene: TRBD2
J gene: TRBJ2-7
CDR3 protein: CASTDAGGTHEQYF
CDR3 DNA: TGTGCCAGCACGGACGCGGGAGGTACCCACGAGCAGTACTTC

CDR3 length: 14
clone size: few
V gene: TRBV12-3/TRBV12-4
D gene: TRBD1
J gene: TRBJ1-6
CDR3 protein: CASSPNQGATPLHF
CDR3 DNA: TGTGCCAGCAGCCCAAACCAGGGGGCTACACCCCTCCACTTT